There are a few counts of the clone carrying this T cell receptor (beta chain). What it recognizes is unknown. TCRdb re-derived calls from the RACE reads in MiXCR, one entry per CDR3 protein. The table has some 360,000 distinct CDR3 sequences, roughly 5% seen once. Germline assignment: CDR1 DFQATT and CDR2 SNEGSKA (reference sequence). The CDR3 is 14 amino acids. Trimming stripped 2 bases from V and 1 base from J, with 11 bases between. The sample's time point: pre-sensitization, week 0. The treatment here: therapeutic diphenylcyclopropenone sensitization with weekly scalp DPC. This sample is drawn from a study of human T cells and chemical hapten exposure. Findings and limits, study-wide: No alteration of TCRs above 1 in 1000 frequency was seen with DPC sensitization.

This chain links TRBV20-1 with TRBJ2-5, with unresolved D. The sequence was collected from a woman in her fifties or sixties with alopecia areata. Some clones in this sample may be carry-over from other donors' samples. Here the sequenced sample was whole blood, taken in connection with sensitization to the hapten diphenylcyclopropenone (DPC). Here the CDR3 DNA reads TGCAGTGCTAGATATAGGCCCCTCCAAGAGACCCAGTACTTC. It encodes CSARYRPLQETQYF.